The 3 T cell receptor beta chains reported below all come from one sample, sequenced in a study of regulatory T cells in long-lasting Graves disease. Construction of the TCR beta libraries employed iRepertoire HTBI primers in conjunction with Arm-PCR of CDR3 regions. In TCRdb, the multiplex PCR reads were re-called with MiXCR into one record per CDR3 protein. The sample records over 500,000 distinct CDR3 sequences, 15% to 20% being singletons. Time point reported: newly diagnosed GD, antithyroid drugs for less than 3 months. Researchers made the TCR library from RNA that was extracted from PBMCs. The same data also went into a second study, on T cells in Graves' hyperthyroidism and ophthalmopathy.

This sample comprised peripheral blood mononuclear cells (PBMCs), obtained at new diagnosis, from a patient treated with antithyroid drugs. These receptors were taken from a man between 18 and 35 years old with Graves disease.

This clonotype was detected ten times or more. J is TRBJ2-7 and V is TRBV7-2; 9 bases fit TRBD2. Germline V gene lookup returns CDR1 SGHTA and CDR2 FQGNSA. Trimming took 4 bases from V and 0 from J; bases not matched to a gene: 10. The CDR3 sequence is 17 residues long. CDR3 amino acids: CASSSTGLARSSYEQYF. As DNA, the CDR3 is TGTGCCAGCAGCTCCACAGGACTAGCGAGGAGCTCCTACGAGCAGTACTTC.

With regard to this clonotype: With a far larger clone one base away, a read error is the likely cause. The CDR3: CASRQGPNYEQYF. The CDR3, as DNA: TGTGCCAGCAGGCAAGGACCCAACTACGAGCAGTACTTC. The chain links TRBV12-3 or TRBV12-4 to TRBJ2-7; the D is unclear. V dropped 6 bases and J dropped 3 bases, with 12 bases sitting between them. This CDR3 is built from 13 residues.

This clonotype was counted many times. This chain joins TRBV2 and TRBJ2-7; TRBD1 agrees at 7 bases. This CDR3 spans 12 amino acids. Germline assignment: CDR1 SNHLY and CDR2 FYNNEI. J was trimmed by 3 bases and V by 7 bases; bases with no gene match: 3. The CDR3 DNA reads TGTGCCAGCATTCGGGACAGCTACGAGCAGTACTTC. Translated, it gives CASIRDSYEQYF.